The clone carrying this T cell receptor (beta chain) was seen only a few times. No antigen is known for it. The sample belongs to a study of T cell repertoires in cytomegalovirus infection. For the study at large: Recently identified HLA-C-restricted and well-studied HLA-B-restricted CMV epitopes were used. Study results and caveats: CMV-specific HLA-C-restricted TCR beta clonotypes dominated the ex vivo response.

TCRdb analysed the reads with MiXCR anew, one entry per CDR3 protein. The sample yields around 900,000 distinct CDR3 sequences, about a third seen once. The germline CDR1 and CDR2 sequences are SGHDT and YYEEEE. There are 12 residues in the CDR3. V was pared by 3 bases and J by 5 bases, with 2 bases of the junction left unmatched. The chain employs TRBV5-6 and TRBJ2-7, with 7 bases identical to TRBD1. This TCR came from a human donor in good health (CMV status not recorded). Some clones in this sample may be carry-over from other donors' samples. Sequenced material: cultured CD8+ T cells from PBMCs, taken from culture after CMV antigen stimulation. The CDR3 DNA follows: TGTGCCAGCAGCTCACAGGGGAACGAGCAGTACGTC. It yields the protein CASSSQGNEQYV.